This paragraph covers one TCR beta chain sequence. The V gene lost 0 bases and the J gene lost 9 bases, with 16 bases spanning the gap. CDR1 SGDLS and CDR2 YYNGEE come from the germline V gene. The CDR3 totals 15 residues. Generated by immunoSEQ multiplex PCR, the TCRdb table keeps only in-frame clones and is missing some. The sample has around 81,000 clones; 85% are singletons. The entry originates in a study of radiation and T cells in renal cell carcinoma. Time point defined: blood 4 weeks post-SBRT, at nephrectomy. Regarding treatment: 15 Gy SBRT to primary tumor, nephrectomy 4 weeks later. Nephrectomy followed 15 Gy stereotactic body radiation by 4 weeks. The tumor was a clear cell renal cell carcinoma.

The chain uses TRBV9 and TRBJ2-1; a possible D gene is TRBD2 (6 bases). The source material was blood, sampled from a patient whose treatment included radiotherapy and nephrectomy. This TCR was sampled from a man aged 45-65 years with renal cell carcinoma. This CDR3 reads CASSVAWGLDGEQFF. The CDR3 bases are TGTGCCAGCAGCGTAGCTTGGGGACTCGATGGTGAGCAGTTCTTC.